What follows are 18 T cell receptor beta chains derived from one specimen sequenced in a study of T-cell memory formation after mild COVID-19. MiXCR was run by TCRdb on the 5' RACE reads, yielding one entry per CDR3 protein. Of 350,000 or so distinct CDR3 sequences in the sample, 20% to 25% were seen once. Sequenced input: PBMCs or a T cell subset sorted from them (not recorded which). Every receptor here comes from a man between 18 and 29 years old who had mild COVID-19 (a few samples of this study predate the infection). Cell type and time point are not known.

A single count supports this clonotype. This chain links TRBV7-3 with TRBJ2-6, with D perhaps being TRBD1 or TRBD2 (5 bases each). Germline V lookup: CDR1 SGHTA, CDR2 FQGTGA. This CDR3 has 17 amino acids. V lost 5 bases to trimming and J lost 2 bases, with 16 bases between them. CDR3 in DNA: TGTGCCAGCAGCCCCCTCCTAGCAGGGACTGGGGCCAACGTCCTGACTTTC. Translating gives CASSPLLAGTGANVLTF.

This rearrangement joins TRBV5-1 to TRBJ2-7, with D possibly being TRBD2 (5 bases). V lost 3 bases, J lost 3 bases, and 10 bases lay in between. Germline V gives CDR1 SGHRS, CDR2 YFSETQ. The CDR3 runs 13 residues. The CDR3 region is CASSSDYLYEQYF. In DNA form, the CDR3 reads TGCGCCAGCAGCTCCGACTACCTCTACGAGCAGTACTTC.

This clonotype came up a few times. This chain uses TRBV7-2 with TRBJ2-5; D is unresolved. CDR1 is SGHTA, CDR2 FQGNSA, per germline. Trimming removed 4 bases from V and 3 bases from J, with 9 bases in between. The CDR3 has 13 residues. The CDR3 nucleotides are TGTGCCAGCAGCTCCCCCAGAAAAGAGACCCAGTACTTC. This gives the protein CASSSPRKETQYF.

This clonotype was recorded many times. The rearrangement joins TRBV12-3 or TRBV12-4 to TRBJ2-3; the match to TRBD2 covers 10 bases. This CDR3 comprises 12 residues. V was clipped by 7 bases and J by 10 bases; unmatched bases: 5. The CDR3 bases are TGTGCCAGCAATCTAGCGGGGGTCGCGCAGTATTTT. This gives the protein CASNLAGVAQYF.

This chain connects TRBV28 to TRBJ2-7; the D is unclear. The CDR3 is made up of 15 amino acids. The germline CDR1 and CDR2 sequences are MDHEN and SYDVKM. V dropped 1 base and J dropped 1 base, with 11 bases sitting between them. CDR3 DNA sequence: TGTGCCAGCAGTTTATCCCGAGTGGGATCCTACGAGCAGTACGTC. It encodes CASSLSRVGSYEQYV.

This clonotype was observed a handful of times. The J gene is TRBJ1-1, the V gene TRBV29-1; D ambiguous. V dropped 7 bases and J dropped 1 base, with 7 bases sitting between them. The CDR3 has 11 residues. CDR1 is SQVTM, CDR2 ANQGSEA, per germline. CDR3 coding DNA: TGCAGCGCTAACTCGAACACTGAAGCTTTCTTT. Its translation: CSANSNTEAFF.

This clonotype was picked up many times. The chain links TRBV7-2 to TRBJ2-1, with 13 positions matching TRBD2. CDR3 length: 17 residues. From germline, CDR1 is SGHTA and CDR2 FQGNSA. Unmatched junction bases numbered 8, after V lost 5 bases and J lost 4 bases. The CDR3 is CASSLNPTSGGYNEQFF. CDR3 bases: TGTGCCAGCAGCCTGAATCCGACTAGCGGGGGGTACAATGAGCAGTTCTTC.

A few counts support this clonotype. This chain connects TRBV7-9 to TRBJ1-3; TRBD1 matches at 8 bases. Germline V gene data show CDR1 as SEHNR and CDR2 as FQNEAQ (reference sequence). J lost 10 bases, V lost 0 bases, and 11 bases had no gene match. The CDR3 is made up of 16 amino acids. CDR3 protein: CASSLAQGAPTGTIYF. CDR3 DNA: TGTGCCAGCAGCTTAGCCCAGGGGGCCCCCACCGGGACCATATATTTT.

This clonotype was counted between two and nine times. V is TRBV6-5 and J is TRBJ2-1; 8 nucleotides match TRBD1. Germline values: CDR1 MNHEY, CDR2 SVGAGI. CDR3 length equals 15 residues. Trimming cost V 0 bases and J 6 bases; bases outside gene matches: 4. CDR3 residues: CASSYSRTGSNEQFF. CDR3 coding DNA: TGTGCCAGCAGTTACTCGAGGACAGGGTCCAATGAGCAGTTCTTC.

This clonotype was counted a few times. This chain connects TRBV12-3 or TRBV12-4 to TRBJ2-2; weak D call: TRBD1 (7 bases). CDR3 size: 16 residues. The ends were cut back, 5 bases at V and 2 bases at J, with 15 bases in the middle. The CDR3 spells CASSGGGTANTGELFF. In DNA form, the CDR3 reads TGTGCCAGCAGTGGTGGGGGGACAGCAAACACCGGGGAGCTGTTTTTT.

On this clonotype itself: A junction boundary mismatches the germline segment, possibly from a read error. The CDR3 DNA follows: TGTGCCAGCAGCCACATGGAGACCAAGTACTTC. It yields the protein CASSHMETKYF. The chain joins TRBV5-4 to TRBJ2-5; no clear D gene. CDR1 SGHNT and CDR2 YYREEE come from the germline V gene (reference sequence). The CDR3 spans 11 residues.

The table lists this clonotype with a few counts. The CDR3: CASSLLRGGYNEQFF. The CDR3 nucleotides are TGCGCCAGCAGCCTCCTTCGGGGGGGTTACAATGAGCAGTTCTTC. The chain carries TRBV4-1 and TRBJ2-1; the match to TRBD2 covers 8 bases. CDR1 is MGHRA and CDR2 is YSYEKL in the germline V gene. This CDR3 spans 15 amino acids. V shed 4 bases and J 4 bases; nucleotides not matched to a gene: 6.

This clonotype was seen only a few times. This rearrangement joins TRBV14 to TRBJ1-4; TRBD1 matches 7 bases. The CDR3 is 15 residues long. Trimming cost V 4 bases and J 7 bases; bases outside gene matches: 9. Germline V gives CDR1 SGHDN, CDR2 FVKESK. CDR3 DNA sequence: TGTGCCAGCAGCCGCCAGACAGGGCTCGGTGAAAAACTGTTTTTT. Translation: CASSRQTGLGEKLFF. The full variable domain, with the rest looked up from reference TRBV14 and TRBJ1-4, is EAGVTQFPSHSVIEKGQTVTLRCDPISGHDNLYWYRRVMGKEIKFLLHFVKESKQDESGMPNNRFLAERTGGTYSTLKVQPAELEDSGVYFCASSRQTGLGEKLFFGSGTQLSVL.

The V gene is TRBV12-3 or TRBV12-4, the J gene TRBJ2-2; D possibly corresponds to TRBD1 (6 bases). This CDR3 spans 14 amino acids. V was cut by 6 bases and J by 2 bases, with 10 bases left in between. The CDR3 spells CASSGQINTGELFF. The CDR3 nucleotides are TGTGCCAGCAGCGGACAGATTAACACCGGGGAGCTGTTTTTT.

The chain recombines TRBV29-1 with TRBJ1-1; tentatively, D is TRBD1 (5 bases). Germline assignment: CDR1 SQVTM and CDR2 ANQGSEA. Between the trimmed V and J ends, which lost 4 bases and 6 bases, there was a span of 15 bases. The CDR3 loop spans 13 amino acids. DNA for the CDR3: TGCAGCGTTGGAAGCGGGGGTGCGGCTGAAGCTTTCTTT. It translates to CSVGSGGAAEAFF. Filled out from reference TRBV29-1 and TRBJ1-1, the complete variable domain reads SAVISQKPSRDICQRGTSLTIQCQVDSQVTMMFWYRQQPGQSLTLIATANQGSEATYESGFVIDKFPISRPNLTFSTLTVSNMSPEDSSIYLCSVGSGGAAEAFFGQGTRLTVV.

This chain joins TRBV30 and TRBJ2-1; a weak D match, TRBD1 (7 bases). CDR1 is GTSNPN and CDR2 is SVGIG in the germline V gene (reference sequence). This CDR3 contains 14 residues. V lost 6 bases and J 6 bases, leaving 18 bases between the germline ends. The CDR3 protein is CACGVDREVNEQFF. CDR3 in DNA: TGTGCCTGTGGAGTAGACAGGGAGGTCAATGAGCAGTTCTTC.

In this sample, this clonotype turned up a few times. CDR3 sequence reads: CASLAGQGTEAFF. CDR3 nucleotide sequence: TGTGCCAGCCTGGCGGGGCAAGGGACTGAAGCTTTCTTT. The chain is built from TRBV6-2 or TRBV6-3 and TRBJ1-1; perhaps TRBD1 as D (5 bases). The CDR3 is made up of 13 amino acids. The germline CDR1 and CDR2 sequences are MNHEY and SVGEGT. V lost 8 bases, J lost 5 bases, and 15 bases lay in between.

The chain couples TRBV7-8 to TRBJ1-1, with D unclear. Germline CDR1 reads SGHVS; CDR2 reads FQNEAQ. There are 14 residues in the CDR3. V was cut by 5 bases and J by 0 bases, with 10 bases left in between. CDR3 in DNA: TGTGCCAGCAGCAACCGGGATTTGAACACTGAAGCTTTCTTT. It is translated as CASSNRDLNTEAFF.